This T cell receptor beta chain was sequenced for a study of T cells expressing NK-cell markers (dated by TCRdb to between 2020 and 2021). Context from the whole study: Three sorted T-cell subsets (CD3+CD56+NKG2C+, CD3+CD56+NKG2C- and CD3+CD56-NKG2C+) from roughly eight donors had their TCR beta-chain repertoires profiled. The study sequenced eight donors, all healthy volunteers chosen at random: three men and five women. Illumina HiSeq 2000/2500, MiSeq or NextSeq was used to sequence libraries as 2 x 150 bp reads. Of the eight sequenced donors, seven were found to be HCMV-seropositive and one was found to be HCMV-seronegative.

General conclusions and limits of the study: It remained unclear whether the expanded NKG2C-expressing T cell clones were specific for HCMV antigens. In several donors, the dominant CD3+CD56+NKG2C+ clonotypes were found to rank among the top 10 CD8+ clonotypes and to make up 1.0-7.0% of CD8+ T cells. Those dominant clonotypes were again the most abundant among CD3+CD56-NKG2C+ cells in a few donors, at 28.3-60.1%.

About this clonotype: No antigen is known for it.

To determine HCMV serostatus, a commercial ELISA kit was used to detect HCMV-specific IgG in serum. Ficoll density gradient centrifugation was used to isolate peripheral blood mononuclear cells from blood. Sequencing took place on an Illumina HiSeq 2000. The TCR beta cDNA libraries were made using 5'RACE template switching, a step that added both a universal primer site and unique molecular identifiers. Priming for cDNA synthesis came from the TCR beta constant segment, and two successive PCR amplification steps followed. The original methods were these. MIGEC handled demultiplexing of the reads and grouping by UMI, while MiTCR was used to assemble and quantify clonotypes. To remove erroneous sequences, TCR cDNA sequences were retained only when supported by two or more reads. The tcR package was used for downstream repertoire analysis, and clonotypes were matched between fractions using CDR3 nucleotide sequence together with V segment. VDJmatch was used to annotate antigen specificity against VDJdb, with one amino acid substitution allowed in CDR3. The reads underwent TCRdb reprocessing, giving one record for each CDR3 protein sequence and no DNA. V and J calls and clone size were set by TCRdb, not the authors. The table for this sample lists 450,000 to 600,000 distinct CDR3 sequences. The ten largest clones represent 3% to 4.5% of the sample.

The origin of this receptor is a man aged 18 to 29 in good health. Donor details come from another sample of the same person, matched by shared clones. What was sequenced was blood T cells: a sorted CD56 or NKG2C T cell subset, CD4+ or CD8+ T cells, or bulk PBMC T cells (not recorded which).

Here the CDR3 is given as CASNSGSITGELFF. The chain is made from TRBV12-3 or TRBV12-4 and TRBJ2-2; TCRdb returns TRBD2, unconfirmable since there is no DNA. From cysteine to phenylalanine, the CDR3 is 14 amino acids long. The coding DNA is unavailable.